Shown below are 32 T cell receptor beta chains from a single sample sequenced in a study of vaccination effects on CD4 cells after COVID-19. These receptors have no known antigen. CD4+ T cells specific for antigen were expanded with viral peptide pools by the ViraFEST assay before sequencing. Between days 9 and 10 of culture, CD4+ T cells were separated out. This person's SARS-CoV-2 infection, confirmed by PCR, occurred between March and December 2020. Clones were sequenced by immunoSEQ multiplex PCR, and TCRdb holds only the in-frame ones, with some missing. The sample has 35,000 to 40,000 clones, around two thirds seen once; the top ten hold approximately 15%. The specimen was CD4+ T cells from PBMCs cultured with HCoV-NL63 spike peptides, collected before COVID-19 vaccination. The receptors stem from a human donor who had a prior SARS-CoV-2 infection.

This clone has only a few counts. This sequence joins TRBV7-9 and TRBJ1-2; TRBD1 aligns across 7 bases. Germline V gives CDR1 SEHNR, CDR2 FQNEAQ (reference sequence). The CDR3 contains 13 residues. With V trimmed by 4 bases and J by 8 bases, 7 bases remained unmatched. CDR3 protein: CASSSYTGDGYTF. Here the CDR3 DNA reads TGTGCCAGCAGCTCCTACACAGGGGACGGCTACACCTTC.

V gene TRBV4-3 combines with J gene TRBJ2-7, with D perhaps TRBD2 (7 bases). The V gene lost 4 bases and the J gene lost 3 bases, with 13 bases spanning the gap. The CDR3 covers 14 residues. Germline V gene data show CDR1 as LGHNA and CDR2 as YSLEER. In DNA form, the CDR3 reads TGCGCCAGCAGCCGTCACAGGGAGGGCTACGAGCAGTACTTC. Its translation: CASSRHREGYEQYF.

The chain recombines TRBV3-1 (or the pseudogene TRBV3-2) with TRBJ2-7; D is uncertain. Germline V gene lookup returns CDR1 LGHDT and CDR2 YNNKEL (reference sequence). Trimming took 1 base from V and 4 from J, leaving 5 bases between them. CDR3 size: 12 residues. Written as DNA, the CDR3 is TGTGCCAGCAGCCAAGTTGGTTACGAGCAGTACTTC. It is translated as CASSQVGYEQYF.

The V gene is TRBV5-1, the J gene TRBJ2-5; 9 bases map to TRBD1. This CDR3 has 15 residues. Trimming cost V 4 bases and J 4 bases; bases outside gene matches: 8. The germline gives CDR1 SGHRS, CDR2 YFSETQ. The CDR3 loop is CASSRGTGHSETQYF. The CDR3 bases are TGCGCCAGCAGCCGCGGGACAGGGCACTCAGAGACCCAGTACTTC.

J is TRBJ2-1 and V is TRBV27, with 7 bases that match TRBD2. CDR1 MNHEY and CDR2 SMNVEV come from the germline V gene (reference sequence). This CDR3 is built from 17 residues. With V trimmed by 3 bases and J by 2 bases, 10 bases remained unmatched. DNA of the CDR3: TGTGCCAGCAGTTTTTTTGGCGGGAGAAACACCTACAATGAGCAGTTCTTC. Its protein is CASSFFGGRNTYNEQFF.

This clone was seen just once. The chain combines TRBV4-1 with TRBJ2-2, with D perhaps TRBD1 (5 bases). The CDR3 extends over 15 amino acids. Deletions cut 2 bases from V and 5 bases from J, with 12 bases between. CDR1 is MGHRA, CDR2 YSYEKL, per germline. CDR3 in DNA: TGCGCCAGCAGCCAACAGCTCAGGGTAACCGGGGAGCTGTTTTTT. Residues: CASSQQLRVTGELFF.

A few counts support this clone. J is TRBJ1-6 and V is TRBV23-1, with D unclear. TRBV23-1 is sorted into the ORF group, with uncertain function. CDR3 size: 14 residues. Trimming removed 10 bases at V and 6 bases at J, with 16 bases between. Written as DNA, the CDR3 is TGCGCCATTAGGGCGGACGGTTGTAATTCACCCCTCCACTTT. This sequence encodes CAIRADGCNSPLHF.

The chain links TRBV5-1 to TRBJ2-1, with TRBD1 identical over 7 bases. V gave up 0 bases and J gave up 2 bases; unmatched junction bases: 5. The length of the CDR3 is 16 residues. Germline V lookup: CDR1 SGHRS, CDR2 YFSETQ. The CDR3 bases are TGCGCCAGCAGCTTGGGGAGGACAGGAGCCTACAATGAGCAGTTCTTC. Its translation is CASSLGRTGAYNEQFF.

This clone showed up just a few times. The V gene is TRBV29-1, the J gene TRBJ1-2; 8 bases map to TRBD1. CDR3 length: 13 amino acids. Germline V gene sequence: CDR1 SQVTM, CDR2 ANQGSEA. The V and J ends lost 6 bases and 4 bases, in that order; junction bases with no gene match: 7. The CDR3 DNA follows: TGCAGCGTCCTAGGACAGGGCCTCTATGGCTACACCTTC. Its protein product is CSVLGQGLYGYTF.

This chain uses TRBV18 with TRBJ2-7; D is perhaps TRBD1 or TRBD2 (6 bases each). Germline V lookup: CDR1 KGHSH, CDR2 LQKENI. This CDR3 has 15 amino acids. Trimming left V 0 bases short and J 5 bases short, with 14 bases between. The DNA of the CDR3 is TGTGCCAGCTCACCACCTGGGGGGCGCCGGGACGAGCAGTACTTC. It codes for CASSPPGGRRDEQYF. Based on the CDR3 plus reference TRBV18 and TRBJ2-7, the full variable domain is NAGVMQNPRHLVRRRGQEARLRCSPMKGHSHVYWYRQLPEEGLKFMVYLQKENIIDESGMPKERFSAEFPKEGPSILRIQQVVRGDSAAYFCASSPPGGRRDEQYFGPGTRLTVT.

This clone was detected only a few times. The genes are TRBV7-3 and TRBJ2-2; the D gene is possibly TRBD1 (6 bases). V shed 0 bases and J shed 0 bases, with 11 bases lying between them. CDR1 is SGHTA and CDR2 is FQGTGA in the germline V gene. The CDR3 has 17 amino acids. The CDR3 DNA reads as TGTGCCAGCAGCTTAACTCCCAGGGGAACGAACACCGGGGAGCTGTTTTTT. The encoded protein is CASSLTPRGTNTGELFF.

The genes are TRBV6-5 and TRBJ2-3, with D possibly called TRBD1 or TRBD2 (5 bases each). Germline V CDR1 and CDR2: MNHEY, SVGAGI. The V end lost 6 bases, the J end lost 6 bases, and 13 bases lay between the germline ends. The CDR3 has 13 amino acids. The CDR3 DNA sequence: TGTGCCAGCAGGGGACCCGCCATGGATACGCAGTATTTT. Translation: CASRGPAMDTQYF.

This clone was observed a few times. The chain employs TRBV12-3 or TRBV12-4 and TRBJ2-7, with D possibly matching TRBD2 (6 bases). This CDR3 has 13 amino acids. The V end lost 1 base, the J end lost 7 bases, and 11 bases lay between the germline ends. CDR3 sequence (DNA): TGTGCCAGCAGTTTAGTGCAGGGAGGTGAGCAGTACTTC. It encodes CASSLVQGGEQYF.

The chain employs TRBV9 and TRBJ1-4; D gene unclear. Germline loops: CDR1 SGDLS, CDR2 YYNGEE. Trimming cost V 4 bases and J 4 bases, with 14 bases left between them. The CDR3 is 15 amino acids. Here the CDR3 reads CASSISVQSNEKLFF. The CDR3 DNA reads as TGTGCCAGCAGCATTTCGGTACAAAGTAATGAAAAACTGTTTTTT.

This chain connects TRBV7-2 to TRBJ1-3; D gene uncertain. V was pared by 1 base and J by 4 bases, with 14 bases between. The CDR3 has 16 residues. Per germline, CDR1 SGHTA and CDR2 FQGNSA. This CDR3 is CASSLDGPFRGNTIYF. The CDR3 nucleotides are TGTGCCAGCAGCTTAGATGGTCCCTTCAGAGGAAACACCATATATTTT.

The CDR3 sequence is CAISELGQGVNEQYF. The CDR3 DNA reads as TGTGCCATCAGTGAGTTGGGACAGGGTGTCAACGAGCAGTACTTC. The V gene is TRBV10-3, the J gene TRBJ2-7; 9 bases are a match to TRBD1. This CDR3 spans 15 amino acids. Germline V gives CDR1 ENHRY, CDR2 SYGVKD. J gave up 5 bases and V 1 base, and 6 bases lay outside the gene matches.

The chain joins TRBV19 to TRBJ2-5, with TRBD2 identical over 9 bases. Germline CDR1 reads LNHDA; CDR2 reads SQIVND (reference sequence). The CDR3 loop spans 16 amino acids. V lost 2 bases to trimming and J lost 5 bases; unmatched junction nucleotides: 9. In nucleotides, the CDR3 is TGTGCCAGTAGTATAATTGGTAGCGGGGGTTTTGAGACCCAGTACTTC. Its translation is CASSIIGSGGFETQYF.

The chain carries TRBV7-6 and TRBJ2-5; D possibly corresponds to TRBD1 (5 bases). The CDR3 has 16 amino acids. V was shortened by 4 bases and J by 7 bases, with 22 bases between the two germline ends. Germline V gene sequence: CDR1 SGHVS, CDR2 FNYEAQ. CDR3 in amino acids: CASSSLGRQSPGTQYF. In DNA, the CDR3 is TGTGCCAGCAGCTCCTTAGGTCGACAGTCCCCAGGGACCCAGTACTTC.

The genes are TRBV11-3 and TRBJ2-3; maybe TRBD1 (6 bases). Trimming pared 4 bases from V and 2 bases from J, leaving 10 bases between. Germline V gene sequence: CDR1 SGHNT, CDR2 YENEEA. The CDR3 has 14 residues. The CDR3 protein is CASSSGHSTDTQYF. CDR3 in DNA: TGTGCCAGCAGCTCGGGACACTCCACAGATACGCAGTATTTT.

This rearrangement joins TRBV5-1 to TRBJ1-2; no definite D call. The CDR3 has 15 residues. Trimming removed 5 bases at V and 5 bases at J, with 19 bases between. Germline CDR1 and CDR2: SGHRS and YFSETQ. The CDR3 DNA follows: TGCGCCAGCAGTCCCAGTGCTACGGACCCTTATGGCTACACCTTC. It translates to CASSPSATDPYGYTF.

This clone turned up a few times. The chain carries TRBV30 and TRBJ1-2; D gene unclear. CDR3 length: 13 residues. The V gene's germline CDR1 is GTSNPN and CDR2 SVGIG (reference sequence). DNA for the CDR3: TGTGCTGAAGGGCGACGGGAGGTATTTGGCTACACCTTC. Its translation: CAEGRREVFGYTF. Filled out from reference TRBV30 and TRBJ1-2, the complete variable domain reads SQTIHQWPATLVQPVGSPLSLECTVEGTSNPNLYWYRQAAGRGLQLLFYSVGIGQISSEVPQNLSASRPQDRQFILSSKKLLLSDSGFYLCAEGRREVFGYTFGSGTRLTVV.

This clone appeared a few times. The V call is TRBV5-6, the J call TRBJ1-2, with D possibly matching TRBD1 (6 bases). The V end lost 1 base, the J end lost 8 bases, and 12 bases lay between the germline ends. The CDR3 sequence is 13 residues long. Germline V gene sequence: CDR1 SGHDT, CDR2 YYEEEE. CDR3 DNA: TGTGCCAGCAGCTTGCAACAGACAGGCGGCTACACCTTC. Translating gives CASSLQQTGGYTF.

For the CDR3, the DNA is TGCGCCAGCAGCAGACCAGGGGGCGCGGCTAACTATGGCTACACCTTC. The encoded protein is CASSRPGGAANYGYTF. The rearrangement links TRBV5-1 to TRBJ1-2; TRBD1 matches at 8 bases. The CDR3 runs 16 residues. The V segment lost 4 bases and the J segment 0 bases; nucleotides outside the gene matches: 8. In germline, CDR1 is SGHRS, CDR2 YFSETQ.

The sample holds one count of this clone. The V and J genes are TRBV27 and TRBJ2-7; 13 bases are shared with TRBD2. Trimming took 0 bases from V and 7 from J; bases not matched to a gene: 6. CDR3 length: 16 residues. CDR1 and CDR2 (germline): MNHEY, SMNVEV (reference sequence). This chain's CDR3 is CASSLSGLAGSGEQYF. The CDR3 DNA reads as TGTGCCAGCAGTTTATCGGGACTAGCGGGATCGGGGGAGCAGTACTTC.

This clone was recorded once. This chain uses TRBV10-3 with TRBJ2-2, with D possibly being TRBD2 (6 bases). The CDR3 has 15 residues. Germline V CDR1 and CDR2: ENHRY, SYGVKD. V lost 2 bases and J 4 bases, leaving 11 bases between the germline ends. CDR3: CAISERERATGELFF. The CDR3 nucleotides read TGTGCCATCAGTGAGCGGGAGCGCGCCACCGGGGAGCTGTTTTTT.

Only a few counts were recorded for this clone. The gene calls are TRBV2 and TRBJ2-1; TRBD1 agrees at 9 bases. The CDR3 consists of 15 residues. CDR1 is SNHLY, CDR2 FYNNEI, per germline. V shed 7 bases and J 9 bases; nucleotides not matched to a gene: 13. The chain's CDR3 is CASTLEGTGFVEQFF. CDR3 DNA sequence: TGTGCCAGCACCCTAGAGGGGACAGGGTTTGTTGAGCAGTTCTTC.

The chain has TRBV2 and TRBJ1-2, with D maybe TRBD1 (5 bases). Germline lookup yields CDR1 SNHLY and CDR2 FYNNEI. CDR3 size: 13 residues. The V end lost 2 bases, the J end lost 6 bases, and 10 bases lay between the germline ends. CDR3 coding DNA: TGTGCCAGCAGTGAATACAGGTTTGATGGCTACACCTTC. It specifies CASSEYRFDGYTF.

This clone was counted between two and nine times. This chain uses TRBV5-1 with TRBJ2-7; TRBD2 aligns across 13 bases. Germline CDR1 is SGHRS and CDR2 is YFSETQ. Unmatched junction bases numbered 3, after V lost 0 bases and J lost 6 bases. The CDR3 is 15 residues long. The CDR3 DNA reads TGCGCCAGCAGCTTGGCCGGACTAGCGGGAGCCGAGCAGTACTTC. Translating gives CASSLAGLAGAEQYF.

The chain employs TRBV15 and TRBJ2-3; 7 bases align to TRBD1. The V segment lost 4 bases and the J segment 0 bases; nucleotides outside the gene matches: 7. The CDR3 is made up of 16 amino acids. Germline values: CDR1 LNHNV, CDR2 YYDKDF (reference sequence). In DNA, the CDR3 is TGTGCCACCAGCAAAGGGGTGGGACAGAGCACAGATACGCAGTATTTT. Translating gives CATSKGVGQSTDTQYF.

The rearrangement uses TRBV7-2 and TRBJ2-3; a possible D gene is TRBD1 (6 bases). Germline loops: CDR1 SGHTA, CDR2 FQGNSA. This CDR3 is 18 amino acids long. The V end was cut by 7 bases, the J end by 0 bases, with 23 bases between. CDR3 sequence: CASNHDRSFNSSTDTQYF. The CDR3 region has the DNA TGTGCCAGCAACCATGACAGGTCGTTCAACTCTAGCACAGATACGCAGTATTTT.

The rearrangement uses TRBV5-1 and TRBJ2-2; D may be TRBD1 or TRBD2 (5 bases each). Trimming shortened V by 4 bases and J by 1 base, and 17 bases separated the two germline ends. The CDR3 totals 17 residues. Germline values: CDR1 SGHRS, CDR2 YFSETQ. The chain's CDR3 is CASSRGQGHQNTGELFF. The CDR3 DNA reads as TGCGCCAGCAGCCGGGGCCAGGGCCACCAGAACACCGGGGAGCTGTTTTTT.

This sequence joins TRBV11-1 and TRBJ2-5; D is possibly TRBD2 (5 bases). The CDR3 is 13 amino acids. Germline V lookup: CDR1 SGHAT, CDR2 FQDESV (reference sequence). V was cut by 3 bases and J by 0 bases, with 5 bases left in between. In DNA form, the CDR3 reads TGTGCCAGCAGCTTGGACTACCAAGAGACCCAGTACTTC. Encoded protein: CASSLDYQETQYF.